The T cell receptor beta chain described here comes from a study of blood T cells in healthy people across ages (dated by TCRdb to the mid-2010s). With regard to the full study: Template switching captured roughly one uniquely barcoded TCR beta cDNA molecule per two T cells in model experiments. To track age-related changes in TCR beta repertoire diversity, the study relied on deep sequencing normalized with unique cDNA molecular identifiers. Using the same blood draw, the study looked at two additional independent replicas of 1 million unique cDNA reads for two donors, one aged 18 to 30 and the other aged 80 or older. Donors of different ages were randomly distributed across sequencing lanes to avoid experimental bias. Donors were grouped into four age groups: young (average roughly 15 years), middle-aged (around 39), aged (62) and long-lived (just over 80).

CDR3 length: 13 amino acids, cysteine to phenylalanine. Of all the DNA, just the CDR3 is kept, 39 bases in frame from base 1. Taken from the germline V gene, the CDR1 and CDR2 loops are SGHDN and FVKESK. The junction carries 7 bases between V and J, which are trimmed by 1 base and 3 bases respectively. Study-wide findings and limitations: Compared with the aged group, more naive CD4+ T cells, fewer expanded clones and increased TCR diversity were shown by the long-lived group, suggesting age selection. Because profiling used bulk unsorted PBMCs, naive and antigen-experienced compartments could not be compared conclusively. Estimates of total diversity from one million sequenced T cells were regarded as lower bounds and underestimates. The CMV infection status of donors was not known, potentially confounding age-related changes in expanded clonotypes. A strong correlation was found between observed TCR beta diversity and the percentage of naive T cells measured by flow cytometry. Observed TCR beta diversity per million T cells fell roughly linearly with age, and a significant reduction was already apparent by age roughly 40.

The donors were roughly 40 Caucasian individuals from Russia, aged 6 to 90 years, who were systemically healthy. Each donor gave ten milliliters of peripheral blood, collected into EDTA-treated Vacutainer tubes. Ficoll-Paque density-gradient centrifugation was used to isolate PBMCs, with at least 6.5 million per sample. Trizol reagent was used to extract total RNA from PBMCs, with at least 5.5 micrograms per sample. The percentages of naive CD45RAhigh/CD27high T cells were determined by flow cytometry on a PBMC aliquot from every donor. This clonotype was found a few times. What this receptor recognizes is not known. Base qualities are not at hand, and no much larger clone is one base apart. Libraries were prepared through 5' RACE. The instrument given in TCRdb is Illumina HiSeq 2500. A second PCR of about 6 to 12 cycles was performed with a sample-barcoded 5' primer and a J-beta primer mix. A unique molecular identifier was introduced onto each TCR beta cDNA molecule by a template-switch 5' adaptor carrying 12 random nucleotides. Each sample yielded at least 3 million CDR3-containing paired-end reads. First-strand cDNA synthesis was performed from all RNA using the Mint cDNA synthesis kit, with priming by a TRBC-specific oligonucleotide. After uracil-DNA glycosylase treatment, a first 18-cycle PCR used universal primers M1SS and BC2_uni_R on all cDNA. The original pipeline was this. For normalization, 1 million high-quality reads were randomly selected from each sample, with every read carrying a distinct molecular identifier. Reads sharing molecular identifiers were discarded rather than binned into consensus sequences. MiTCR, with a Q25 quality threshold and the strictest error-elimination algorithm, was used for CDR3 identification, clonotype clustering and error correction. Lower-bound total TCR beta diversity was estimated with a nonparametric unseen species model using Euler transformation. The raw public reads went through TCRdb reprocessing: fastp at Q25, MiXCR clone calling, in-frame beta chains kept. CDR3 protein duplicates are merged, each entry listing the most common genes and DNA. It is TCRdb's table, rather than the study itself, that gives the V and J calls and clone size. In this sample the table shows 890,000 or so distinct CDR3 sequences, 62% of which occur a single time. The ten largest clones represent around 30% of the sample.

The receptor was isolated from a man younger than 40 in good health. The chain is made from TRBV14 and TRBJ2-7, with no D gene named confidently. What was sequenced was blood. The CDR3 sequence is CASSQGADYEQYF. The DNA is TGTGCCAGCAGCCAAGGCGCAGACTACGAGCAGTACTTC. The reference TRBV14 and TRBJ2-7 proteins fill in what lies around the CDR3, so the full variable domain reads EAGVTQFPSHSVIEKGQTVTLRCDPISGHDNLYWYRRVMGKEIKFLLHFVKESKQDESGMPNNRFLAERTGGTYSTLKVQPAELEDSGVYFCASSQGADYEQYFGPGTRLTVT.